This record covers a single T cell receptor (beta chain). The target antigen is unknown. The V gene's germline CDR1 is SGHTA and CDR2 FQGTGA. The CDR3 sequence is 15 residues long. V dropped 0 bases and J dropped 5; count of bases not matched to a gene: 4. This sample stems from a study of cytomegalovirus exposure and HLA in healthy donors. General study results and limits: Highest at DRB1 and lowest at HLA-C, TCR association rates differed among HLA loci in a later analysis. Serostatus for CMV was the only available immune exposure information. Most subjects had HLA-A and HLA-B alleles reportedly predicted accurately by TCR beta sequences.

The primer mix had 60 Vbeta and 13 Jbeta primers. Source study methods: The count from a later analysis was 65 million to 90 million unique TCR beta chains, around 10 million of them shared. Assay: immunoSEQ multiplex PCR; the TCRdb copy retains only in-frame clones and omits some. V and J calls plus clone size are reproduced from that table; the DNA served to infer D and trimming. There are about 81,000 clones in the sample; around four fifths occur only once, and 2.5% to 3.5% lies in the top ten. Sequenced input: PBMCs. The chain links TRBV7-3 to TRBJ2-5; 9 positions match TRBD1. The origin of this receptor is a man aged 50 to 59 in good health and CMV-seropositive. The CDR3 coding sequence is TGTGCCAGCAGCTTAACTGGGACAGGGCACGAGACCCAGTACTTC. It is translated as CASSLTGTGHETQYF.